The source of this T cell receptor beta chain is a study of Ad26.COV2.S vaccination and SARS-CoV-2 variants. Study summary: Each vaccinee took Ad26.COV2.S intramuscularly, once or twice 56 days apart. Study-wide points: Vaccine recipients surpassed placebo recipients in spike-specific TCR breadth. There was a possibility that the TCR breadth and depth analyses underestimated total T cell responses.

Details on this clone: Its antigen is unidentified.

The sample's treatment: roughly 18 received Ad26.COV2.S at low or high dose, single or two shots; 5 received placebo; per-sample allocation not given. Each sample was drawn 63 days after the first injection (of vaccine or placebo). This Boston cohort included adults aged 18-55 years. CDR1 and CDR2 from the germline V gene are SGHAT and FQNNGV. This CDR3 contains 13 residues. The germline V and J ends were trimmed by 7 bases and 5 bases, with 12 bases remaining between them. Measured with immunoSEQ multiplex PCR; TCRdb has only the in-frame clones, and not every one. The sample consists of more than 300,000 clones, around four fifths of them appearing once.

This material consisted of peripheral blood, taken in a trial of Ad26.COV2.S vaccine versus placebo. The genes are TRBV11-2 and TRBJ2-1, with a tentative D call TRBD2 (5 bases). This clonotype was obtained from a person between 18 and 59 years old who received the Ad26.COV2.S COVID-19 vaccine or a placebo. CDR3 sequence: CASNPTIHNEQFF. The CDR3 coding sequence is TGTGCCAGCAACCCGACTATCCACAATGAGCAGTTCTTC.